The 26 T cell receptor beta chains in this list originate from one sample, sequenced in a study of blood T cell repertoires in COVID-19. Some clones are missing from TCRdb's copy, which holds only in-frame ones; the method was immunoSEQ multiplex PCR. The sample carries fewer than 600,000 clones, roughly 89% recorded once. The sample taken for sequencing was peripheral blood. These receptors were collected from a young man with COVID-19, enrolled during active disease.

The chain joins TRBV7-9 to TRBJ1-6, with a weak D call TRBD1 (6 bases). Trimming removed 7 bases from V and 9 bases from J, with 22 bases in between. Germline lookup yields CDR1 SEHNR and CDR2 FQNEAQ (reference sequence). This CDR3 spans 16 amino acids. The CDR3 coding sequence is TGTGCCAGCACCCTAACGGGGGGGCCCGCCAGTTCACCCCTCCACTTT. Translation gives CASTLTGGPASSPLHF.

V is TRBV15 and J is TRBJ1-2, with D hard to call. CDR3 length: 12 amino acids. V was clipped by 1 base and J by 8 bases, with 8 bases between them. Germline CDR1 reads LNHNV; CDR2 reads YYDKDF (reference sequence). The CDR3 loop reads CATSRAGQGYTF. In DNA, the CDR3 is TGTGCCACCAGCAGAGCCGGTCAAGGCTACACCTTC.

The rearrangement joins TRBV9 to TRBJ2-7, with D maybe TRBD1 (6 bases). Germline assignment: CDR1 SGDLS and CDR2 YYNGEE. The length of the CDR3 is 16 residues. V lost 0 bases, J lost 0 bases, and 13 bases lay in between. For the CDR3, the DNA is TGTGCCAGCAGCGTAGGACAGGAGTCTTTCTCCTACGAGCAGTACTTC. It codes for CASSVGQESFSYEQYF.

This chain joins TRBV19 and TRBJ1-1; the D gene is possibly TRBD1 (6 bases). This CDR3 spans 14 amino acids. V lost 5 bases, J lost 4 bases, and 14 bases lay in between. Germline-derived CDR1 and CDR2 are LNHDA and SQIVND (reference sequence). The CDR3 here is CASSSTRGSTEAFF. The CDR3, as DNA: TGTGCCAGTAGTTCCACCAGGGGATCCACTGAAGCTTTCTTT. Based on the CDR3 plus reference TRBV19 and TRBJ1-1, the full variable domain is DGGITQSPKYLFRKEGQNVTLSCEQNLNHDAMYWYRQDPGQGLRLIYYSQIVNDFQKGDIAEGYSVSREKKESFPLTVTSAQKNPTAFYLCASSSTRGSTEAFFGQGTRLTVV.

Here the CDR3 DNA reads TGTGCCACCAGTGATGTTCAGGGGGCTAACTATGGCTACACCTTC. The encoded protein is CATSDVQGANYGYTF. The J gene is TRBJ1-2, the V gene TRBV24-1; TRBD1 matches 7 bases. Germline values: CDR1 KGHDR, CDR2 SFDVKD. The CDR3 extends over 15 amino acids. The V gene end was trimmed by 3 bases and the J gene end by 0 bases; junction bases not matched to a gene: 3.

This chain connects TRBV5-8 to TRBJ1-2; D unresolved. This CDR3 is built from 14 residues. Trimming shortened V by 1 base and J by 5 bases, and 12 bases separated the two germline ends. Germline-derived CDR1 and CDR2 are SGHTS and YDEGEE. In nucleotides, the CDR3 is TGTGCCAGCAGCTTGAGAGGGCCTGGGTATGGCTACACCTTC. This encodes CASSLRGPGYGYTF.

DNA for the CDR3: TGCGCCAGCAGCCGTGGGGGGCTAGCGGGAGGAGCAGAGACCCAGTACTTC. Translating it yields CASSRGGLAGGAETQYF. The chain employs TRBV5-1 and TRBJ2-5; 11 nucleotides match TRBD2. This CDR3 comprises 17 residues. V dropped 4 bases and J dropped 4; count of bases not matched to a gene: 12. Germline V CDR1 and CDR2: SGHRS, YFSETQ.

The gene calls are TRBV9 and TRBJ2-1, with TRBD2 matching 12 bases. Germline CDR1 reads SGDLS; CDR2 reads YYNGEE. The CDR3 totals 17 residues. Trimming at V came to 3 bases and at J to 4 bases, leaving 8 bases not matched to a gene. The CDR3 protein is CASSGTTSGSSYNEQFF. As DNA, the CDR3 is TGTGCCAGCAGCGGTACGACTAGCGGGAGTTCGTACAATGAGCAGTTCTTC.

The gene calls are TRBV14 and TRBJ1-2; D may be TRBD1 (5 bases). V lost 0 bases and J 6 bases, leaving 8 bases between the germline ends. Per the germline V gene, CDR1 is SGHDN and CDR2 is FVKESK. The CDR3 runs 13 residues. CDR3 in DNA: TGTGCCAGCAGCCAAGATGCAGGGCATGGCTACACCTTC. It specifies CASSQDAGHGYTF. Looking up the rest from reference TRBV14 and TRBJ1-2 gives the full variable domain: EAGVTQFPSHSVIEKGQTVTLRCDPISGHDNLYWYRRVMGKEIKFLLHFVKESKQDESGMPNNRFLAERTGGTYSTLKVQPAELEDSGVYFCASSQDAGHGYTFGSGTRLTVV.

CDR3 loop: CATSRDAGQPNQPQHF. The CDR3 DNA reads as TGTGCCACCAGCAGAGATGCGGGACAGCCCAATCAGCCCCAGCATTTT. The chain is built from TRBV15 and TRBJ1-5; 7 nucleotides agree with TRBD1. The V gene end was trimmed by 0 bases and the J gene end by 3 bases; junction bases not matched to a gene: 5. CDR1 and CDR2 (germline): LNHNV, YYDKDF (reference sequence). The CDR3 spans 16 residues.

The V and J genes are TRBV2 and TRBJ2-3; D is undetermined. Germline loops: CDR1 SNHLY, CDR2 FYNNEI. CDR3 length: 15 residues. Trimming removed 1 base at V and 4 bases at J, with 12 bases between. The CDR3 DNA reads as TGTGCCAGCAGTGAAGATTTAGCCGGATCAGATACGCAGTATTTT. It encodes CASSEDLAGSDTQYF.

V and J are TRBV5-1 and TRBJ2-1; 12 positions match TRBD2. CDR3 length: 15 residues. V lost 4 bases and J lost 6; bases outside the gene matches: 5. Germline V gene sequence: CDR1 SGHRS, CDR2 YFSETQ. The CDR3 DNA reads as TGCGCCAGCAGCGGTGGACTAGCGGGAACCAATGAGCAGTTCTTC. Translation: CASSGGLAGTNEQFF.

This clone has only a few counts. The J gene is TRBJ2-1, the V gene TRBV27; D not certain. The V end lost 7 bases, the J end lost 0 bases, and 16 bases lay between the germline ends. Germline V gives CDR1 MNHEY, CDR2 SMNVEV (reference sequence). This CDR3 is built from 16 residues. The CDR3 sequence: CASIPTGRSSYNEQFF. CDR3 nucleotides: TGTGCCAGCATTCCTACCGGCCGGAGCTCCTACAATGAGCAGTTCTTC.

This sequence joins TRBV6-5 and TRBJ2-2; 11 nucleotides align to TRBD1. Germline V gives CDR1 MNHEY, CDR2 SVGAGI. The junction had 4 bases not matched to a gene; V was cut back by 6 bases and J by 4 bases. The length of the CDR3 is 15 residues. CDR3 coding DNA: TGTGCCAGCAGAAGGGGGACAGGGGGCACCGGGGAGCTGTTTTTT. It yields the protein CASRRGTGGTGELFF.

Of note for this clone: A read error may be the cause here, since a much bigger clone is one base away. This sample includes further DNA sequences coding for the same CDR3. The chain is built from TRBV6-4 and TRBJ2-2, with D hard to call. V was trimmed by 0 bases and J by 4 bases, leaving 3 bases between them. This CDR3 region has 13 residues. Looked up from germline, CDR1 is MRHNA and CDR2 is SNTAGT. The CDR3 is CASSDSSTGELFF. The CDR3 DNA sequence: TGTGCCAGCAGTGACTCGAGCACCGGGGAGCTGTTTTTT.

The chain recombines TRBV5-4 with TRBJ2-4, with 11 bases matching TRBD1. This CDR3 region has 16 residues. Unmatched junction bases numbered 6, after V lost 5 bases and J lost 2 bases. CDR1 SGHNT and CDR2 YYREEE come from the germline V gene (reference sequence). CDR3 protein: CASSPGTGGTKNIQYF. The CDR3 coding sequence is TGTGCCAGCAGTCCCGGGACAGGGGGAACCAAAAACATTCAGTACTTC. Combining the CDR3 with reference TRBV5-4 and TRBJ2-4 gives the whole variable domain ETGVTQSPTHLIKTRGQQVTLRCSSQSGHNTVSWYQQALGQGPQFIFQYYREEENGRGNFPPRFSGLQFPNYSSELNVNALELDDSALYLCASSPGTGGTKNIQYFGAGTRLSVL.

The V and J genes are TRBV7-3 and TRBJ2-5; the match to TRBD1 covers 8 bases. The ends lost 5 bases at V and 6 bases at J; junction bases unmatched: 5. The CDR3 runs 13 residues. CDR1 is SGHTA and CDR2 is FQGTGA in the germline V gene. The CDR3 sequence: CASSAQGAKTQYF. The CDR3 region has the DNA TGTGCCAGCAGCGCCCAGGGGGCAAAGACCCAGTACTTC.

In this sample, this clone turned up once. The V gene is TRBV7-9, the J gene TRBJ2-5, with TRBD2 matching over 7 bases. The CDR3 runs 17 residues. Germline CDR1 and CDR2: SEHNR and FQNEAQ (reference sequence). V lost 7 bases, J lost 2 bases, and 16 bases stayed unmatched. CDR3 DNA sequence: TGTGCCAGCAACAACTTAGACTGGACTAGTACTCAAGAGACCCAGTACTTC. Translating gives CASNNLDWTSTQETQYF.

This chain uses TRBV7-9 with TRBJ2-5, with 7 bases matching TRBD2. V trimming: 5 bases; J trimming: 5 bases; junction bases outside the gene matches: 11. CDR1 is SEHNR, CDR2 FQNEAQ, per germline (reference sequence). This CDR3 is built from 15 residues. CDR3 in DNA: TGTGCCAGCAGCCTTTTAGCGGGTGCGGGCGAGACCCAGTACTTC. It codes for CASSLLAGAGETQYF.

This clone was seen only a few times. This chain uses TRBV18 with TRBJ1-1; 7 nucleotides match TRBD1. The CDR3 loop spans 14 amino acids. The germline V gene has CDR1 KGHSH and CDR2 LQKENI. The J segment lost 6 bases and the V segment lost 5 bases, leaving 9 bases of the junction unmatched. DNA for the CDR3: TGTGCCAGCTCATCCCTAGACAGGGCCGCTGAAGCTTTCTTT. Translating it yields CASSSLDRAAEAFF.

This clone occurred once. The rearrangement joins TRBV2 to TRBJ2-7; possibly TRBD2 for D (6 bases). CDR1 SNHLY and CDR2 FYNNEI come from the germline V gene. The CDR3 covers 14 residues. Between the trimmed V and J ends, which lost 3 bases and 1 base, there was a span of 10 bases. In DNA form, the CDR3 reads TGTGCCAGCAGTGACGGGAGTGGGTCCTACGAGCAGTACTTC. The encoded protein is CASSDGSGSYEQYF.

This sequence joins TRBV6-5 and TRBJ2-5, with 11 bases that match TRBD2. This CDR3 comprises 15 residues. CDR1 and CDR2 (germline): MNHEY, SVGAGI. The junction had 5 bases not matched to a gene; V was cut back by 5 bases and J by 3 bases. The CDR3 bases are TGTGCCAGCAGTACTTATAGCGGGGGGGAAGAGACCCAGTACTTC. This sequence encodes CASSTYSGGEETQYF.

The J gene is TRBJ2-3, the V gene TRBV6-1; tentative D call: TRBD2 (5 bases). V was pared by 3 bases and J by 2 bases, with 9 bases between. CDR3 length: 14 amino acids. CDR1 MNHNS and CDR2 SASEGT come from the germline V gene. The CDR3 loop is CASSETGSTDTQYF. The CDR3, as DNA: TGTGCCAGCAGTGAGACGGGGTCCACAGATACGCAGTATTTT.

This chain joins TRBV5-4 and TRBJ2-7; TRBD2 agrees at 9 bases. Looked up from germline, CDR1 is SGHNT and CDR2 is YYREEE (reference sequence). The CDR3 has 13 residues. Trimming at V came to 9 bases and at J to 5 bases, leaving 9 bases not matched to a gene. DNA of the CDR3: TGTGCCACGAATAGCGGGAGCATCGACGAGCAGTACTTC. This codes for CATNSGSIDEQYF.

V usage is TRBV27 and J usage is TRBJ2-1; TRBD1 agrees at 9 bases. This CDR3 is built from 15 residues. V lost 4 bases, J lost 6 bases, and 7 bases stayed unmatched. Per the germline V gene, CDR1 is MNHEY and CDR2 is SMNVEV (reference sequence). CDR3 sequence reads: CASSSAGTGSNEQFF. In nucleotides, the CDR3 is TGTGCCAGCAGTTCGGCCGGGACAGGGTCCAATGAGCAGTTCTTC.

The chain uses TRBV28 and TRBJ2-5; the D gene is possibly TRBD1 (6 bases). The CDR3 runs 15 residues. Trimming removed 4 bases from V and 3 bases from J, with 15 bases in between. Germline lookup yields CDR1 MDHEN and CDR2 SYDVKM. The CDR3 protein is CASSYIGQLEETQYF. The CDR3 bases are TGTGCCAGCAGTTACATCGGACAGTTAGAAGAGACCCAGTACTTC.